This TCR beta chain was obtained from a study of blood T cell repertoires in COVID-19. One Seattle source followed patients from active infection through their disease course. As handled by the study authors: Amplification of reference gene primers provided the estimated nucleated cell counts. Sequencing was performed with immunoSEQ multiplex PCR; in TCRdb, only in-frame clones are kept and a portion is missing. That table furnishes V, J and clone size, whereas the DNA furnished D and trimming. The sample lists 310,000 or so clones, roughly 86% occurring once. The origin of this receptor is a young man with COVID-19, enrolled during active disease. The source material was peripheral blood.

The CDR3 DNA is TGTGCCAGCAGCTATAGACAGGGTTCCTACAATGAGCAGTTCTTC. The encoded protein is CASSYRQGSYNEQFF. The chain employs TRBV7-2 and TRBJ2-1, with 7 bases fitting TRBD1. This CDR3 contains 15 residues. The V gene's germline CDR1 is SGHTA and CDR2 FQGNSA. V lost 4 bases to trimming and J lost 1 base; unmatched junction nucleotides: 4.